Below are 26 T cell receptor beta chains sequenced from a single sample in a study of PD-L1 blockade in urothelial cancer. Assay used: immunoSEQ multiplex PCR; TCRdb lists only in-frame clones, some missing. The table lists 53,000 or so clones, 86% of them singletons. This sample comprised PBMCs, obtained around atezolizumab (anti-PD-L1) treatment. The receptors originated from a man in his 60s with urothelial cancer.

The gene calls are TRBV19 and TRBJ2-7; 8 bases line up with TRBD2. Trimming cost V 10 bases and J 6 bases; bases outside gene matches: 14. There are 14 residues in the CDR3. Looked up from germline, CDR1 is LNHDA and CDR2 is SQIVND (reference sequence). CDR3 residues: CATRHERGRGEQYF. Here the CDR3 DNA reads TGTGCCACTAGGCATGAGCGGGGGAGGGGCGAGCAGTACTTC.

V is TRBV4-1 and J is TRBJ1-1, with TRBD1 matching over 9 bases. Germline V lookup: CDR1 MGHRA, CDR2 YSYEKL. The CDR3 length is 15 residues. The V segment lost 1 base and the J segment 7 bases; nucleotides outside the gene matches: 7. The CDR3 DNA reads TGCGCCAGCAGCCAAGCGGGACAGGGTTCCTATGAAGCTTTCTTT. It codes for CASSQAGQGSYEAFF.

This chain uses TRBV28 with TRBJ1-1, with D unclear. The CDR3 extends over 10 amino acids. V shed 11 bases and J shed 5 bases, with 9 bases lying between them. Germline V gene sequence: CDR1 MDHEN, CDR2 SYDVKM. The CDR3 bases are TGTGCCTCCGGGAGAACTGAAGCTTTCTTT. Translating it yields CASGRTEAFF.

The genes are TRBV6-5 and TRBJ1-1, with D perhaps TRBD1 (5 bases). The CDR3 spans 15 residues. Between the trimmed V and J ends, which lost 6 bases and 5 bases, there was a span of 19 bases. Germline CDR1 reads MNHEY; CDR2 reads SVGAGI. This CDR3 reads CASSYHLQALTEAFF. The CDR3 DNA is TGTGCCAGCAGCTACCACCTACAGGCCCTGACTGAAGCTTTCTTT.

V is TRBV5-4 and J is TRBJ2-7, with TRBD1 as a possible D gene (5 bases). Germline V lookup: CDR1 SGHNT, CDR2 YYREEE (reference sequence). Trimming pared 0 bases from V and 0 bases from J, leaving 10 bases between. The CDR3 sequence is 15 residues long. The CDR3 loop reads CASSLDRTSSYEQYF. The CDR3 DNA follows: TGTGCCAGCAGCTTGGACCGGACAAGCTCCTACGAGCAGTACTTC.

The chain employs TRBV6-4 and TRBJ1-1; tentative D call: TRBD1 (6 bases). V was pared by 4 bases and J by 1 base, with 13 bases between. CDR1 and CDR2 (germline): MRHNA, SNTAGT. The CDR3 runs 15 residues. DNA for the CDR3: TGTGCCAGCAGTGTGTCCGGACAGAGGAACACTGAAGCTTTCTTT. The encoded protein is CASSVSGQRNTEAFF.

The gene calls are TRBV6-6 and TRBJ1-4; the match to TRBD1 covers 10 bases. Germline loops: CDR1 MNHNY, CDR2 SVGAGI (reference sequence). V dropped 6 bases and J dropped 7; count of bases not matched to a gene: 5. The CDR3 has 14 residues. The CDR3 DNA reads as TGTGCCAGCAGATCCGGGACAGGGGTTGAAAAACTGTTTTTT. It codes for CASRSGTGVEKLFF.

The chain recombines TRBV6-5 with TRBJ1-1; 8 positions agree with TRBD1. This CDR3 is built from 15 residues. With 0 bases clipped from V and 5 bases from J, the junction kept 5 bases outside the gene matches. In germline, CDR1 is MNHEY, CDR2 SVGAGI. This CDR3 is CASSYSDRDSTEAFF. The CDR3 coding sequence is TGTGCCAGCAGTTACTCGGACAGGGATTCGACTGAAGCTTTCTTT.

The chain couples TRBV7-6 to TRBJ2-5, with a tentative D call TRBD2 (8 bases). Trimming shortened V by 10 bases and J by 4 bases, and 25 bases separated the two germline ends. Germline assignment: CDR1 SGHVS and CDR2 FNYEAQ. The CDR3 is made up of 16 amino acids. The CDR3 here is CATTRGGGGAGETQYF. CDR3 in DNA: TGTGCCACCACCCGGGGGGGAGGGGGCGCGGGAGAGACCCAGTACTTC.

The chain couples TRBV27 to TRBJ2-6; possible D gene TRBD1, 6 bases. Trimming took off 3 bases at V and 1 base at J, with 13 bases between the two ends. The CDR3 loop spans 17 amino acids. Germline V gene sequence: CDR1 MNHEY, CDR2 SMNVEV (reference sequence). CDR3 loop: CASSLTGTWSGANVLTF. CDR3 DNA sequence: TGTGCCAGCAGTTTGACCGGGACATGGTCTGGGGCCAACGTCCTGACTTTC.

The V call is TRBV6-5, the J call TRBJ2-7; weak D call: TRBD2 (7 bases). CDR3 length: 15 amino acids. Germline CDR1 is MNHEY and CDR2 is SVGAGI. Trimming took 2 bases from V and 3 from J, leaving 14 bases between them. In DNA form, the CDR3 reads TGTGCCAGCAGTTACCGGGACACGGGGGGCTACGAGCAGTACTTC. Amino acids: CASSYRDTGGYEQYF.

This clone was observed a handful of times. V is TRBV7-3 and J is TRBJ1-2; D is undetermined. Germline lookup yields CDR1 SGHTA and CDR2 FQGTGA. The CDR3 totals 15 residues. V gave up 8 bases and J gave up 0 bases, with 16 bases separating them. Written as DNA, the CDR3 is TGTGCCAGCGCATCTCTACCGGGGACTAACTATGGCTACACCTTC. As protein: CASASLPGTNYGYTF. The variable domain in full, with the rest retrieved from reference TRBV7-3 and TRBJ1-2, is GAGVSQTPSNKVTEKGKYVELRCDPISGHTALYWYRQSLGQGPEFLIYFQGTGAADDSGLPNDRFFAVRPEGSVSTLKIQRTERGDSAVYLCASASLPGTNYGYTFGSGTRLTVV.

V and J are TRBV7-2 and TRBJ1-2; a possible D gene is TRBD1 (6 bases). The V end was cut by 5 bases, the J end by 5 bases, with 12 bases between. In germline, CDR1 is SGHTA, CDR2 FQGNSA. The CDR3 extends over 13 amino acids. CDR3 region: CASSPRGLYGYTF. DNA of the CDR3: TGTGCCAGCAGCCCGAGGGGGTTATATGGCTACACCTTC.

The chain recombines TRBV28 with TRBJ2-5; perhaps TRBD1 as D (5 bases). Trimming removed 4 bases from V and 5 bases from J, with 11 bases in between. This CDR3 is 13 amino acids long. Germline CDR1 reads MDHEN; CDR2 reads SYDVKM. CDR3 protein: CASSYSHRETQYF. The CDR3 nucleotides read TGTGCCAGCAGTTACTCCCACAGGGAGACCCAGTACTTC. Full variable domain (rest looked up from reference TRBV28 and TRBJ2-5): DVKVTQSSRYLVKRTGEKVFLECVQDMDHENMFWYRQDPGLGLRLIYFSYDVKMKEKGDIPEGYSVSREKKERFSLILESASTNQTSMYLCASSYSHRETQYFGPGTRLLVL.

The chain combines TRBV19 with TRBJ2-7, with TRBD1 as a possible D gene (5 bases). CDR1 is LNHDA, CDR2 SQIVND, per germline (reference sequence). V was pared by 7 bases and J by 3 bases, with 16 bases between. The CDR3 runs 14 residues. In DNA, the CDR3 is TGTGCCAGTATGGTTGGACATAACCTCTACGAGCAGTACTTC. As protein: CASMVGHNLYEQYF. Full variable domain (rest looked up from reference TRBV19 and TRBJ2-7): DGGITQSPKYLFRKEGQNVTLSCEQNLNHDAMYWYRQDPGQGLRLIYYSQIVNDFQKGDIAEGYSVSREKKESFPLTVTSAQKNPTAFYLCASMVGHNLYEQYFGPGTRLTVT.

The chain recombines TRBV6-5 with TRBJ1-5; the match to TRBD1 covers 9 bases. The CDR3 has 14 residues. Germline V gene data show CDR1 as MNHEY and CDR2 as SVGAGI. V dropped 4 bases and J dropped 3; count of bases not matched to a gene: 1. The CDR3 coding sequence is TGTGCCAGCAGTTGGACAGGGGACAATCAGCCCCAGCATTTT. It translates to CASSWTGDNQPQHF.

The chain is built from TRBV7-9 and TRBJ1-5; 7 bases are a match to TRBD1. The CDR3 has 13 residues. CDR1 and CDR2 from the germline V gene are SEHNR and FQNEAQ (reference sequence). V lost 5 bases to trimming and J lost 6 bases; unmatched junction nucleotides: 4. The CDR3 DNA follows: TGTGCCAGCAGCGAACAGGGGAGTCAGCCCCAGCATTTT. Residues: CASSEQGSQPQHF.

This chain connects TRBV19 to TRBJ2-7, with D perhaps matching TRBD1 (6 bases). The V and J ends lost 4 bases and 4 bases respectively, with 11 bases between them. Germline values: CDR1 LNHDA, CDR2 SQIVND (reference sequence). The CDR3 is 13 residues long. CDR3: CASSTQGRYEQYF. The CDR3 DNA is TGTGCCAGTAGTACTCAGGGGCGGTACGAGCAGTACTTC.

J is TRBJ1-5 and V is TRBV27; unclear D gene. Between the trimmed V and J ends, which lost 1 base and 3 bases, there was a span of 7 bases. There are 14 residues in the CDR3. Per germline, CDR1 MNHEY and CDR2 SMNVEV (reference sequence). The CDR3 reads CASSLYSNNQPQHF. The CDR3 DNA follows: TGTGCCAGCAGTTTATATTCCAACAATCAGCCCCAGCATTTT.

This clone came up once. The chain carries TRBV7-2 and TRBJ2-7; D not resolved. The CDR3 runs 15 residues. The V gene's germline CDR1 is SGHTA and CDR2 FQGNSA. The V end was cut by 0 bases, the J end by 3 bases, with 12 bases between. The CDR3 nucleotides read TGTGCCAGCAGCTTAGCGCCCACTAACCTCTACGAGCAGTACTTC. Its protein is CASSLAPTNLYEQYF.

V usage is TRBV19 and J usage is TRBJ2-7, with a weak D call TRBD2 (5 bases). The CDR3 totals 15 residues. Trimming pared 5 bases from V and 2 bases from J, leaving 16 bases between. Germline V gene lookup returns CDR1 LNHDA and CDR2 SQIVND (reference sequence). CDR3 DNA: TGTGCCAGTAGTCCCGGGATCGAGCTGACCTACGAGCAGTACTTC. Its protein product is CASSPGIELTYEQYF.

The rearrangement uses TRBV28 and TRBJ1-2; D gene ambiguous. The CDR3 consists of 14 residues. V lost 5 bases, J lost 11 bases, and 21 bases lay in between. The germline gives CDR1 MDHEN, CDR2 SYDVKM. CDR3 region: CASSNTAKSTAYTF. In DNA, the CDR3 is TGTGCCAGCAGTAACACAGCTAAATCTACTGCGTACACCTTC.

This clone came up once. The genes are TRBV18 and TRBJ2-1; no reliable D call. Germline V gene data show CDR1 as KGHSH and CDR2 as LQKENI. Trimming pared 0 bases from V and 8 bases from J, leaving 11 bases between. This CDR3 has 14 residues. CDR3 in amino acids: CASSPPQNYDEQFF. In DNA form, the CDR3 reads TGTGCCAGCTCACCACCACAGAATTACGATGAGCAGTTCTTC.

The CDR3 DNA follows: TGCAGTGTTCAGGTGCACAATGAGCAGTTCTTC. Translation gives CSVQVHNEQFF. The chain has TRBV20-1 and TRBJ2-1; D not resolved. Per the germline V gene, CDR1 is DFQATT and CDR2 is SNEGSKA (reference sequence). The CDR3 spans 11 residues. V lost 7 bases and J 5 bases, leaving 9 bases between the germline ends.

The rearrangement links TRBV6-5 to TRBJ1-6; D ambiguous. Trimming shortened V by 2 bases and J by 10 bases, and 9 bases separated the two germline ends. The V gene's germline CDR1 is MNHEY and CDR2 SVGAGI. The length of the CDR3 is 13 residues. CDR3 amino acids: CASSYRGQSPLHF. The CDR3 region has the DNA TGTGCCAGCAGTTACCGTGGCCAGTCACCCCTCCACTTT.

The J gene is TRBJ1-2, the V gene TRBV15; 9 bases align to TRBD1. The CDR3 totals 15 residues. After removal of 0 bases from V and 8 bases from J, the junction contained 7 bases not matched to a gene. Germline V gene data show CDR1 as LNHNV and CDR2 as YYDKDF (reference sequence). CDR3 residues: CATSRDNRGLGGYTF. Written as DNA, the CDR3 is TGTGCCACCAGCAGAGATAACAGGGGGCTAGGAGGCTACACCTTC.